This passage covers 29 T cell receptor beta chains from one sample sequenced in a study of shared clonotypes between healthy human individuals. Here immunoSEQ multiplex PCR was the method, and the copy in TCRdb shows in-frame clones only, minus some. This sample has under 600,000 clones; around 80% occur once, and the top ten carry about 11%. Sequencing used PBMCs. The receptors were gathered from a middle-aged woman in good health. Some clones in this sample may be carry-over from other donors' samples.

Concerning this clone: One base away lies a much larger clone, so this may be a sequencing read error. A read error is likely, as this CDR3 ends without the conserved phenylalanine or tryptophan. The chain links TRBV19 to TRBJ1-1; D is perhaps TRBD1 (6 bases). The CDR3 has 14 residues. The V gene's germline CDR1 is LNHDA and CDR2 SQIVND (reference sequence). V shed 2 bases and J shed 5 bases, with 12 bases lying between them. This CDR3 is CASSIRGRSTEAFL. Written as DNA, the CDR3 is TGTGCCAGTAGTATACGGGGGCGGTCGACTGAAGCTTTCCTT.

As to this clone: A much larger clone differs from this one at a single base, so this may be a read error. The chain couples TRBV6-4 to TRBJ2-7, with 7 positions matching TRBD1. CDR1 MRHNA and CDR2 SNTAGT come from the germline V gene. J lost 3 bases, V lost 6 bases, and 11 bases had no gene match. The CDR3 totals 15 residues. Written as DNA, the CDR3 is TGTGCCAGCAGCAAGACAGGGTACCCAAACTACGAGCAGTACTTC. It yields the protein CASSKTGYPNYEQYF.

The chain recombines TRBV4-3 with TRBJ2-1, with TRBD1 as a possible D gene (6 bases). The CDR3 consists of 13 residues. CDR1 is LGHNA and CDR2 is YSLEER in the germline V gene. V was shortened by 1 base and J by 12 bases, with 13 bases between the two germline ends. The CDR3 sequence: CASSQGRKTGQFF. CDR3 sequence (DNA): TGCGCCAGCAGCCAAGGGAGGAAGACAGGGCAGTTCTTC.

V and J are TRBV10-1 and TRBJ2-5; D not certain. The J call may be mistaken, given a closer DNA end match to TRBJ2-7. This CDR3 has 14 residues. CDR1 and CDR2 from the germline V gene are WNHNN and SYGVQD (reference sequence). The CDR3 DNA follows: TGCGCCAGCAGTGAGTCGGGTGGGCCTAACGAGCAGTACTTC. Residues: CASSESGGPNEQYF.

The chain has TRBV28 and TRBJ1-4; D ambiguous. V dropped 4 bases and J dropped 7 bases, with 10 bases sitting between them. CDR1 is MDHEN, CDR2 SYDVKM, per germline. This CDR3 is built from 13 residues. CDR3 protein: CASSSPQVEKLFF. CDR3 nucleotides: TGTGCCAGCAGTTCCCCTCAGGTTGAAAAACTGTTTTTT. Based on the CDR3 plus reference TRBV28 and TRBJ1-4, the full variable domain is DVKVTQSSRYLVKRTGEKVFLECVQDMDHENMFWYRQDPGLGLRLIYFSYDVKMKEKGDIPEGYSVSREKKERFSLILESASTNQTSMYLCASSSPQVEKLFFGSGTQLSVL.

In regard to this clone: This probably arose from a read error, given a far larger clone one base away. This chain uses TRBV18 with TRBJ1-1; D is undetermined. The germline CDR1 and CDR2 sequences are KGHSH and LQKENI. There are 13 residues in the CDR3. CDR3 in DNA: TGTGCCAGCTCTCAACAGCAGAACACTGGAGCTTTCTTT. The encoded protein is CASSQQQNTGAFF.

The chain recombines TRBV4-1 with TRBJ1-4, with 7 positions matching TRBD1. The trim removed 0 bases at V and 3 bases at J, leaving 4 bases unmatched. From germline, CDR1 is MGHRA and CDR2 YSYEKL. The CDR3 sequence is 16 residues long. This CDR3 is CASSQDGTDPNEKLFF. The CDR3 bases are TGCGCCAGCAGCCAAGATGGGACAGATCCTAATGAAAAACTGTTTTTT.

The rearrangement joins TRBV28 to TRBJ1-5; tentative D call: TRBD1 (6 bases). With 2 bases removed from V and 5 bases from J, the gap between germline ends came to 10 bases. Germline V gene sequence: CDR1 MDHEN, CDR2 SYDVKM. CDR3 length equals 14 residues. CDR3: CASSLQGGHQPQHF. CDR3 sequence (DNA): TGTGCCAGCAGTTTACAAGGGGGGCATCAGCCCCAGCATTTT.

This sequence joins TRBV15 and TRBJ2-1; D gene ambiguous. The V end was cut by 3 bases, the J end by 9 bases, with 9 bases between. The germline V gene has CDR1 LNHNV and CDR2 YYDKDF (reference sequence). The CDR3 is 12 amino acids. The CDR3 region is CATSRVASEQFF. CDR3 bases: TGTGCCACCAGCAGGGTAGCTAGTGAGCAGTTCTTC.

For this clone: The junction differs from germline at one of its ends, possibly a read error. This sample also contains other DNA sequences that code for the same CDR3. The V call is TRBV11-3, the J call TRBJ1-5, with a weak D call TRBD1 (6 bases). The CDR3 sequence is 16 residues long. Germline CDR1 reads SGHNT; CDR2 reads YENEEA. The CDR3 sequence is CASSLVTGLPVGGKDF. DNA for the CDR3: TGCGCCAGCAGCTTAGTTACAGGGTTACCCGTCGGGGGAAAGGATTTT.

The chain recombines TRBV7-8 with TRBJ2-7; no reliable D call. The CDR3 is 15 amino acids. Germline CDR1 reads SGHVS; CDR2 reads FQNEAQ. Trimming took off 1 base at V and 5 bases at J, with 15 bases between the two ends. CDR3 residues: CASSLGWTSADEQYF. CDR3 nucleotide sequence: TGTGCCAGCAGCTTAGGGTGGACCTCAGCCGACGAGCAGTACTTC. The whole variable domain, filled in from reference TRBV7-8 and TRBJ2-7, reads GAGVSQSPRYKVAKRGQDVALRCDPISGHVSLFWYQQALGQGPEFLTYFQNEAQLDKSGLPSDRFFAERPEGSVSTLKIQRTQQEDSAVYLCASSLGWTSADEQYFGPGTRLTVT.

The rearrangement links TRBV7-8 to TRBJ2-7; D may be TRBD1 (7 bases). Germline CDR1 SGHVS, CDR2 FQNEAQ. The CDR3 is made up of 14 amino acids. V lost 7 bases and J lost 3, with 16 bases in between. This CDR3 is CASMTGTAGYEQYF. Here the CDR3 DNA reads TGTGCCAGCATGACCGGGACAGCGGGCTACGAGCAGTACTTC.

Comments on this clone: This is likely an artifact of a read error, given a far larger clone one base away. The chain employs TRBV28 and TRBJ2-3; D is possibly TRBD1 (6 bases). Germline CDR1 and CDR2: MDHEN and SYDVKM. CDR3 length: 11 residues. CDR3 residues: CASSGQHSQCF. Here the CDR3 DNA reads TGTGCCAGCAGCGGACAGCACTCCCAGTGTTTT. The full variable domain, with the rest looked up from reference TRBV28 and TRBJ2-3, is DVKVTQSSRYLVKRTGEKVFLECVQDMDHENMFWYRQDPGLGLRLIYFSYDVKMKEKGDIPEGYSVSREKKERFSLILESASTNQTSMYLCASSGQHSQCFGPGTRLTVL.

This rearrangement joins TRBV20-1 to TRBJ1-2, with unresolved D. V dropped 5 bases and J dropped 8 bases, with 12 bases sitting between them. This CDR3 has 11 amino acids. Germline V gene sequence: CDR1 DFQATT, CDR2 SNEGSKA (reference sequence). The CDR3 nucleotides are TGCAGTGCTCAAGAGTTCCGGGGCTACACCTTC. The encoded protein is CSAQEFRGYTF.

This chain joins TRBV19 and TRBJ1-5; 7 bases agree with TRBD1. The germline V gene has CDR1 LNHDA and CDR2 SQIVND (reference sequence). With 6 bases clipped from V and 5 bases from J, the junction kept 10 bases outside the gene matches. The CDR3 contains 15 residues. In DNA form, the CDR3 reads TGTGCCAGTAGAGTAGGGGGCCGTCCCGATCAGCCCCAGCATTTT. It specifies CASRVGGRPDQPQHF.

Points on this clone: Within the sample, other DNA sequences also encode this same CDR3. V usage is TRBV29-1 and J usage is TRBJ1-1; TRBD1 aligns across 8 bases. The CDR3 runs to 13 residues. Germline V gene sequence: CDR1 SQVTM, CDR2 ANQGSEA. V was clipped by 3 bases and J by 2 bases; unmatched bases: 2. The CDR3 DNA sequence: TGCAGCGTTGAGACAGGGGCAAACACTGAAGCTTTCTTT. It yields the protein CSVETGANTEAFF.

The gene calls are TRBV7-2 and TRBJ2-3; the D gene is possibly TRBD1 (5 bases). V shed 3 bases and J shed 1 base, with 8 bases lying between them. The germline CDR1 and CDR2 sequences are SGHTA and FQGNSA. This CDR3 comprises 14 residues. This CDR3 reads CASSFRAGTDTQYF. The DNA of the CDR3 is TGTGCCAGCAGCTTCAGGGCTGGCACAGATACGCAGTATTTT.

To note about this clone: The same CDR3 arises from other DNA sequences in this sample as well. V is TRBV10-3 and J is TRBJ2-5, with 10 bases fitting TRBD2. CDR3 length: 15 amino acids. In germline, CDR1 is ENHRY, CDR2 SYGVKD. Trimming cost V 2 bases and J 3 bases; bases outside gene matches: 3. The CDR3 nucleotides read TGTGCCATCAGTGAGGGACTAGCGGCGGAAGAGACCCAGTACTTC. Its protein is CAISEGLAAEETQYF.

V is TRBV10-3 and J is TRBJ2-1; TRBD1 matches 11 bases. Trimming took 3 bases from V and 7 from J; bases not matched to a gene: 8. This CDR3 has 16 residues. The germline gives CDR1 ENHRY, CDR2 SYGVKD. CDR3 DNA sequence: TGTGCCATCAGTGACTATGGACAGGGGGCGCGGAATGAGCAGTTCTTC. It is translated as CAISDYGQGARNEQFF.

This clone was seen a few times. V and J are TRBV5-6 and TRBJ1-2, with D possibly TRBD1 on 6 matching bases. The length of the CDR3 is 15 residues. Trimming cost V 4 bases and J 7 bases, with 20 bases left between them. Germline V gives CDR1 SGHDT, CDR2 YYEEEE. The CDR3 loop reads CASSQNRENWFGYTF. DNA for the CDR3: TGTGCCAGCAGCCAAAACAGGGAAAATTGGTTTGGCTACACCTTC.

The rearrangement uses TRBV18 and TRBJ1-5, with D possibly being TRBD1 (5 bases). The germline gives CDR1 KGHSH, CDR2 LQKENI. The CDR3 sequence is 16 residues long. V shed 6 bases and J shed 5 bases, with 20 bases lying between them. This CDR3 is CASSSGGVRGDQPQHF. The CDR3 coding sequence is TGTGCCAGCTCCTCGGGAGGCGTACGGGGCGATCAGCCCCAGCATTTT.

This chain joins TRBV4-1 and TRBJ1-1; no clear D gene. The germline V and J ends were trimmed by 1 base and 5 bases, with 14 bases remaining between them. The CDR3 is made up of 15 amino acids. Germline CDR1 MGHRA, CDR2 YSYEKL. The CDR3 loop is CASSQVRGRDTEAFF. The CDR3 coding sequence is TGCGCCAGCAGCCAAGTACGTGGGCGCGATACTGAAGCTTTCTTT.

This chain uses TRBV7-2 with TRBJ2-7; TRBD2 might be the D (7 bases). V was trimmed by 5 bases and J by 5 bases, leaving 19 bases between them. Germline CDR1 is SGHTA and CDR2 is FQGNSA. The CDR3 has 15 residues. CDR3 sequence (DNA): TGTGCCAGCAGCCTTCCCGGCCGGGGGGCCAACGAGCAGTACTTC. Protein product: CASSLPGRGANEQYF.

The J gene is TRBJ2-7, the V gene TRBV7-8, with TRBD2 matching 13 bases. V dropped 5 bases and J dropped 4; count of bases not matched to a gene: 8. CDR3 length: 16 residues. CDR1 and CDR2 from the germline V gene are SGHVS and FQNEAQ. As DNA, the CDR3 is TGTGCCAGCAGCCCAACCCGGACTAGCGGGAGTTACGAGCAGTACTTC. Translation gives CASSPTRTSGSYEQYF.

The rearrangement links TRBV28 to TRBJ2-7; D possibly corresponds to TRBD2 (5 bases). Germline V gene data show CDR1 as MDHEN and CDR2 as SYDVKM. The CDR3 totals 11 residues. Trimming stripped 8 bases from V and 3 bases from J, with 8 bases between. CDR3 amino acids: CASRRSYEQYF. The DNA for the CDR3 is TGTGCCAGCCGGAGGAGCTACGAGCAGTACTTC.

The V and J genes are TRBV6-6 and TRBJ2-1; weak D call: TRBD2 (6 bases). This CDR3 contains 13 residues. Deletions cut 7 bases from V and 8 bases from J, with 15 bases between. Germline V gives CDR1 MNHNY, CDR2 SVGAGI (reference sequence). In nucleotides, the CDR3 is TGTGCCAGCACTCCCGGTGGGGGGTATGAGCAGTTCTTC. Translated, it gives CASTPGGGYEQFF.

The V gene is TRBV5-4, the J gene TRBJ2-1, with 12 bases lining up with TRBD2. V trimming: 3 bases; J trimming: 7 bases; junction bases outside the gene matches: 8. Per the germline V gene, CDR1 is SGHNT and CDR2 is YYREEE (reference sequence). This CDR3 is built from 16 residues. The chain's CDR3 is CASSSRLAGVRNEQFF. The CDR3, as DNA: TGTGCCAGCAGCTCCCGACTAGCGGGAGTACGAAATGAGCAGTTCTTC.

The chain has TRBV11-2 and TRBJ2-5; a weak D match, TRBD1 (6 bases). Per the germline V gene, CDR1 is SGHAT and CDR2 is FQNNGV. Trimming removed 5 bases at V and 4 bases at J, with 20 bases between. CDR3 length: 16 residues. CDR3 sequence (DNA): TGTGCCAGCAGCACCACAGGGCAGGGGATCGGAGAGACCCAGTACTTC. Translating it yields CASSTTGQGIGETQYF.

The CDR3 DNA reads as TGTGCCAGCAGTTTGTTGGGGTACGTTCGAAATCAGCCCCAGCATTTT. Its protein is CASSLLGYVRNQPQHF. The chain links TRBV28 to TRBJ1-5; no firm D call. Germline CDR1 and CDR2: MDHEN and SYDVKM. The V gene lost 3 bases and the J gene lost 4 bases, with 16 bases spanning the gap. The CDR3 is 16 residues long.